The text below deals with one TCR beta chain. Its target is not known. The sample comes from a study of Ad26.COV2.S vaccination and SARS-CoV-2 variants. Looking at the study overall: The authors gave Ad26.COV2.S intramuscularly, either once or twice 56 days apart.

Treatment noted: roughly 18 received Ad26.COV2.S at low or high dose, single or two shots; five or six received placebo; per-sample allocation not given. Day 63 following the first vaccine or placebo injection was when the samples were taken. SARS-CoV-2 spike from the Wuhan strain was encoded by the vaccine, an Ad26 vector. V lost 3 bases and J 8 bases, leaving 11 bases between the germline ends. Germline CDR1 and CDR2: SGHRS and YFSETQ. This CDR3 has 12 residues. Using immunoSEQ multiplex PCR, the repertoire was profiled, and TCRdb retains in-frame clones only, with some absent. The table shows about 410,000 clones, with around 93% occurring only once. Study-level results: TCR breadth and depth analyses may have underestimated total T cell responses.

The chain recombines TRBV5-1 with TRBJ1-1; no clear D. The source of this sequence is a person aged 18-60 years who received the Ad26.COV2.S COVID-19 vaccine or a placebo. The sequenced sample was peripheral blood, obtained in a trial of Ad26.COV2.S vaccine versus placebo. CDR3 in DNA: TGCGCCAGCAGCTCCTCTGGAGGGGAAGCTTTCTTT. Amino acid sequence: CASSSSGGEAFF.